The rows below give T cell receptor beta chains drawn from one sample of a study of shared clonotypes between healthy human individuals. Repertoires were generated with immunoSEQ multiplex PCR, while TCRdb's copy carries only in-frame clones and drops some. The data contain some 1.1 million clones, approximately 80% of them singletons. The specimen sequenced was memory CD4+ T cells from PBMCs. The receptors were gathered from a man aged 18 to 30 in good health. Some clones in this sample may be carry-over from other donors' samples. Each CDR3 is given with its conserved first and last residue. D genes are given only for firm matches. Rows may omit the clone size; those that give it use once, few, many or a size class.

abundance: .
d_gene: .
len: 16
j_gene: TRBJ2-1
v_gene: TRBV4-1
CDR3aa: CASSQGRASSHNEQFF
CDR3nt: TGCGCCAGCAGCCAAGGCAGGGCTAGCTCGCACAATGAGCAGTTCTTC

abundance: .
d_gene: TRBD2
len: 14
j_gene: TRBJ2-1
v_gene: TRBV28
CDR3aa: CASRPGLPYNEQFF
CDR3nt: TGTGCCAGCAGGCCGGGACTACCTTACAATGAGCAGTTCTTC

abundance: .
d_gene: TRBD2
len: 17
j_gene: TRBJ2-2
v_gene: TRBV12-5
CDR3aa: CASGLVLAGGFGGELFF
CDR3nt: TGTGCTAGTGGTTTGGTCTTAGCGGGAGGATTTGGCGGGGAGCTGTTTTTT

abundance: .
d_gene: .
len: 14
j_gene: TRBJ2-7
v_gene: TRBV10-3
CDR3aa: CASGRLASPYEQYF
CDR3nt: TGTGCCTCCGGCCGTCTAGCTTCCCCCTACGAGCAGTACTTC

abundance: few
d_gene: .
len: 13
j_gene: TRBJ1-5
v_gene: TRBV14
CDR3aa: CASSQHPDQPQHF
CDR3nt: TGTGCCAGCAGCCAACATCCGGATCAGCCCCAGCATTTT

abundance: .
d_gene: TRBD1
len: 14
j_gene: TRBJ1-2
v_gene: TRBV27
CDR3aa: CASRPGTDNYGYTF
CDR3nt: TGTGCCAGCAGGCCCGGGACAGATAACTATGGCTACACCTTC

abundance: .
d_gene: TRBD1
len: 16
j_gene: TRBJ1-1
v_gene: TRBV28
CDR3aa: CASSLPGQGGSGEAFF
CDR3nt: TGTGCCAGCAGTTTACCTGGACAGGGTGGCTCTGGGGAAGCTTTCTTT

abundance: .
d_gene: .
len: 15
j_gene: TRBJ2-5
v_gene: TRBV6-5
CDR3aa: CASSYGDRRQETQYF
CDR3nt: TGTGCCAGCAGTTACGGAGACAGGAGACAAGAGACCCAGTACTTC

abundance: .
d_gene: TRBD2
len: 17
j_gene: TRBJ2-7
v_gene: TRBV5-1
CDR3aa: CASSEGLAGAGAYEQYF
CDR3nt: TGCGCCAGCAGCGAAGGACTAGCGGGAGCGGGGGCCTACGAGCAGTACTTC

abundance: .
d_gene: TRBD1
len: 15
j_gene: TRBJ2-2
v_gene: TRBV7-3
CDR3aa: CASSLRQGRTGELFF
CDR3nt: TGTGCCAGCAGTCTTCGACAGGGGCGCACCGGGGAGCTGTTTTTT

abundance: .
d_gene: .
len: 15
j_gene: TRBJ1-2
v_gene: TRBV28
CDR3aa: CASSSPSDSRYGYTF
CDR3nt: TGTGCCAGCAGTTCCCCCTCGGACAGTCGTTATGGCTACACCTTC

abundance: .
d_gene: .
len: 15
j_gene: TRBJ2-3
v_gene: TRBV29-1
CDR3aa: CSALLQRPFTDTQYF
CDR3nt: TGCAGCGCCTTATTACAGAGGCCCTTCACAGATACGCAGTATTTT

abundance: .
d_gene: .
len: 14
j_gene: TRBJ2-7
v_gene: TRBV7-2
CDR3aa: CASSPPRRTYEQYF
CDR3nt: TGTGCCAGCAGCCCTCCCCGGAGAACCTACGAGCAGTACTTC

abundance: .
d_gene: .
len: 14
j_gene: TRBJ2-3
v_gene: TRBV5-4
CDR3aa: CASSRGGETDTQYF
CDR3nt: TGTGCCAGCAGCCGAGGGGGGGAAACAGATACGCAGTATTTT

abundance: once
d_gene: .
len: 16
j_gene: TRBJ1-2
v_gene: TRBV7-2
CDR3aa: CASSAQAPGRFGGYTF
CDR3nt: TGTGCCAGCAGCGCACAGGCCCCGGGGCGTTTCGGGGGCTACACCTTC

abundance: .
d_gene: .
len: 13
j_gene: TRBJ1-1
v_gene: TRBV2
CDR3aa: CASSEEVGTEAFF
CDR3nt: TGTGCCAGCAGTGAAGAGGTGGGCACTGAAGCTTTCTTT

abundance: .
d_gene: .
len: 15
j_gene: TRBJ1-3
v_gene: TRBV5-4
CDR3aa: CASSYQGNSVNTIYF
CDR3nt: TGTGCCAGCAGCTACCAGGGAAATTCGGTTAACACCATATATTTT